This section outlines one T cell receptor (beta chain) sequence together with its context. What it recognizes is unknown. Germline V gives CDR1 MNHEY, CDR2 SVGAGI. The CDR3 spans 13 residues. V shed 9 bases and J shed 0 bases, with 11 bases lying between them. Generated by immunoSEQ multiplex PCR, the TCRdb table keeps only in-frame clones and is missing some. The data contain about 1.5 million clones, under 99% of them seen just once; the ten biggest clones take up less than 0.55%. The data stem from a study of shared clonotypes between healthy human individuals. Study results and caveats: Memory subsets generally showed lower estimated richness than naive subsets. Shared clonotypes across all four donors exceeded non-shared ones in generation probability.

This rearrangement joins TRBV6-5 to TRBJ1-1, with D tentatively TRBD1 (6 bases). The receptor's source is a young man in good health. Sequenced input: naive CD4+ T cells sorted from blood. Regarding subset: CD45RA+ positively selected. CDR3 in amino acids: CASAGDMNTEAFF. As DNA, the CDR3 is TGTGCCAGTGCAGGGGACATGAACACTGAAGCTTTCTTT.